A single T cell receptor (beta chain) is shown here with its context. The data belong to a study of T cell changes during pregnancy in multiple sclerosis. The repertoire was sequenced with immunoSEQ multiplex PCR; TCRdb's copy has only in-frame clones and lacks some. The data contain 99,000 or so clones, approximately 93% of them singletons. The source was peripheral blood, collected after pregnancy. The sequence came from a female donor with multiple sclerosis, enrolled in a pregnancy study.

The CDR3 region is CASSGQGSYEQYF. The DNA for the CDR3 is TGTGCCAGCAGCGGGCAGGGATCCTACGAGCAGTACTTC. The V and J genes are TRBV27 and TRBJ2-7; TRBD1 is a possible D gene (5 bases). Per the germline V gene, CDR1 is MNHEY and CDR2 is SMNVEV (reference sequence). Trimming took off 6 bases at V and 1 base at J, with 10 bases between the two ends. The CDR3 is made up of 13 amino acids.